The 27 T cell receptor beta chains below were found in one sample sequenced in a study of cytomegalovirus exposure and HLA in healthy donors. 60 Vbeta and 13 Jbeta primers were used in PCR. Assay used: immunoSEQ multiplex PCR; TCRdb lists only in-frame clones, some missing. This sample yields about 85,000 clones, of which about 80% are seen a single time; about 32% belongs to the top ten. The specimen sequenced was PBMCs. The receptor source for this set is a man in his fifties in good health and CMV-seropositive.

This clone turned up a few times. The chain carries TRBV5-4 and TRBJ2-7; 7 bases agree with TRBD1. CDR3 length equals 12 residues. Germline CDR1 is SGHNT and CDR2 is YYREEE (reference sequence). V trimming: 1 base; J trimming: 6 bases; junction bases outside the gene matches: 1. CDR3 nucleotides: TGTGCCAGCAGCTTGACAGGGGTCGAGCAGTACTTC. It encodes CASSLTGVEQYF.

The CDR3, as DNA: TGTGCCGTCACTAGCGGGGCATACGAGCAGTACTTC. Translation gives CAVTSGAYEQYF. The chain has TRBV10-3 and TRBJ2-7, with 10 positions matching TRBD2. The CDR3 sequence is 12 residues long. CDR1 ENHRY and CDR2 SYGVKD come from the germline V gene. With V trimmed by 11 bases and J by 4 bases, 5 bases remained unmatched.

The CDR3 is CASSSFTGGRGETQYF. Written as DNA, the CDR3 is TGCGCCAGCAGCTCTTTTACCGGGGGGCGCGGAGAGACCCAGTACTTC. The chain is built from TRBV5-1 and TRBJ2-5; maybe TRBD2 (7 bases). The CDR3 totals 16 residues. The germline CDR1 and CDR2 sequences are SGHRS and YFSETQ. V lost 3 bases and J 4 bases, leaving 19 bases between the germline ends.

J is TRBJ1-5 and V is TRBV19; TRBD1 is a possible D gene (5 bases). CDR1 and CDR2 (germline): LNHDA, SQIVND (reference sequence). V was clipped by 5 bases and J by 4 bases, with 9 bases between them. This CDR3 has 13 residues. CDR3 nucleotide sequence: TGTGCCAGTAGTTTCGGGGGAAATCAGCCCCAGCATTTT. It yields the protein CASSFGGNQPQHF.

This clone came up once. This chain links TRBV27 with TRBJ2-1, with 11 bases fitting TRBD2. Unmatched junction bases numbered 3, after V lost 9 bases and J lost 5 bases. The germline V gene has CDR1 MNHEY and CDR2 SMNVEV (reference sequence). The CDR3 consists of 13 residues. DNA for the CDR3: TGTGCCAGTGGGACTAGCGGCGACAATGAGCAGTTCTTC. This sequence encodes CASGTSGDNEQFF.

The rearrangement uses TRBV2 and TRBJ2-5; 10 bases line up with TRBD2. CDR3 length: 16 amino acids. V was pared by 0 bases and J by 4 bases, with 5 bases of the junction left unmatched. Germline V gene lookup returns CDR1 SNHLY and CDR2 FYNNEI. The CDR3 spells CASSEARLAGAETQYF. In nucleotides, the CDR3 is TGTGCCAGCAGTGAAGCTCGGCTAGCGGGAGCAGAGACCCAGTACTTC.

The V gene is TRBV2, the J gene TRBJ2-5; no definite D call. The length of the CDR3 is 13 residues. Germline CDR1 SNHLY, CDR2 FYNNEI. V was cut by 4 bases and J by 6 bases, with 12 bases left in between. The CDR3 here is CASSAESEQTQYF. CDR3 DNA: TGTGCCAGCAGTGCGGAAAGCGAGCAGACCCAGTACTTC.

The rearrangement links TRBV7-9 to TRBJ2-6; no firm D call. Trimming pared 5 bases from V and 0 bases from J, leaving 11 bases between. The CDR3 sequence is 16 residues long. Germline assignment: CDR1 SEHNR and CDR2 FQNEAQ (reference sequence). This chain's CDR3 is CASSPGSSSGANVLTF. As DNA, the CDR3 is TGTGCCAGCAGCCCAGGTAGTAGCTCTGGGGCCAACGTCCTGACTTTC.

V is TRBV27 and J is TRBJ1-2, with 10 bases lining up with TRBD1. Germline V gene data show CDR1 as MNHEY and CDR2 as SMNVEV (reference sequence). Trimming at V came to 6 bases and at J to 7 bases, leaving 17 bases not matched to a gene. The CDR3 consists of 17 residues. CDR3 amino acids: CASSWRQGAVVMGGYTF. As DNA, the CDR3 is TGTGCCAGCAGCTGGCGACAGGGGGCCGTCGTAATGGGTGGCTACACCTTC.

This rearrangement joins TRBV18 to TRBJ1-3; no reliable D call. V shed 2 bases and J shed 0 bases, with 14 bases lying between them. The CDR3 length is 17 residues. Germline V gene lookup returns CDR1 KGHSH and CDR2 LQKENI. CDR3 coding DNA: TGTGCCAGCTCACCAATCCCGCCACGGTTCTCTGGAAACACCATATATTTT. Its translation: CASSPIPPRFSGNTIYF.

This sequence joins TRBV2 and TRBJ2-1, with D perhaps matching TRBD1 (6 bases). The germline V gene encodes CDR1 SNHLY and CDR2 FYNNEI. This CDR3 spans 14 amino acids. V shed 5 bases and J shed 7 bases, with 15 bases lying between them. For the CDR3, the DNA is TGTGCCAGCAGTTTAGGACAGTACTCTAATGAGCAGTTCTTC. Residues: CASSLGQYSNEQFF.

J is TRBJ1-4 and V is TRBV7-2; 7 nucleotides line up with TRBD1. Germline CDR1 SGHTA, CDR2 FQGNSA. The V segment lost 4 bases and the J segment 5 bases; nucleotides outside the gene matches: 4. This CDR3 is 14 amino acids long. The CDR3 sequence: CASSWTGRNEKLFF. The CDR3 nucleotides read TGTGCCAGCAGCTGGACAGGACGGAATGAAAAACTGTTTTTT.

The V gene is TRBV5-1, the J gene TRBJ2-2; D is perhaps TRBD2 (6 bases). The V end lost 3 bases, the J end lost 2 bases, and 11 bases lay between the germline ends. Germline loops: CDR1 SGHRS, CDR2 YFSETQ. The CDR3 totals 15 residues. As DNA, the CDR3 is TGCGCCAGCAGCTATCCCGGGACTAACACCGGGGAGCTGTTTTTT. Amino acid sequence: CASSYPGTNTGELFF. The full variable domain, rest sourced from reference TRBV5-1 and TRBJ2-2, is KAGVTQTPRYLIKTRGQQVTLSCSPISGHRSVSWYQQTPGQGLQFLFEYFSETQRNKGNFPGRFSGRQFSNSRSEMNVSTLELGDSALYLCASSYPGTNTGELFFGEGSRLTVL.

This CDR3 is CASSLSGYQPQHF. The DNA of the CDR3 is TGTGCCAGTAGTCTTTCAGGGTATCAGCCCCAGCATTTT. J is TRBJ1-5 and V is TRBV19, with a possible D match to TRBD1 (5 bases). CDR3 size: 13 residues. Germline CDR1 is LNHDA and CDR2 is SQIVND (reference sequence). V lost 5 bases to trimming and J lost 5 bases, with 10 bases between them. Based on the CDR3 plus reference TRBV19 and TRBJ1-5, the full variable domain is DGGITQSPKYLFRKEGQNVTLSCEQNLNHDAMYWYRQDPGQGLRLIYYSQIVNDFQKGDIAEGYSVSREKKESFPLTVTSAQKNPTAFYLCASSLSGYQPQHFGDGTRLSIL.

This chain links TRBV5-1 with TRBJ2-7; tentative D call: TRBD2 (5 bases). V lost 3 bases and J 2 bases, leaving 9 bases between the germline ends. The CDR3 contains 13 residues. Germline assignment: CDR1 SGHRS and CDR2 YFSETQ. The CDR3 region has the DNA TGCGCCAGCAGCTCGGACGGGACCTACGAGCAGTACTTC. It is translated as CASSSDGTYEQYF.

The V gene is TRBV18, the J gene TRBJ2-6, with 10 bases identical to TRBD2. The CDR3 has 18 amino acids. V lost 3 bases to trimming and J lost 3 bases; unmatched junction nucleotides: 8. CDR1 is KGHSH, CDR2 LQKENI, per germline. The CDR3 loop is CASSPSSGRASGANVLTF. CDR3 nucleotides: TGTGCCAGCTCACCTTCCAGCGGGAGGGCCAGTGGGGCCAACGTCCTGACTTTC.

This chain links TRBV6-5 with TRBJ1-2; 10 bases align to TRBD1. The V gene end was trimmed by 5 bases and the J gene end by 1 base; junction bases not matched to a gene: 4. This CDR3 comprises 15 residues. The germline V gene has CDR1 MNHEY and CDR2 SVGAGI. The CDR3 loop is CASSTRDRGNYGYTF. In DNA, the CDR3 is TGTGCCAGCAGTACCCGGGACAGGGGTAACTATGGCTACACCTTC.

The rearrangement uses TRBV9 and TRBJ2-2; TRBD2 agrees at 7 bases. CDR1 and CDR2 (germline): SGDLS, YYNGEE. The CDR3 contains 16 residues. V lost 1 base, J lost 1 base, and 4 bases stayed unmatched. The CDR3 nucleotides read TGTGCCAGCAGCGTAAGAGGGAGGGAGAACACCGGGGAGCTGTTTTTT. It encodes CASSVRGRENTGELFF.

CDR3 in amino acids: CASSYQGAEDTQYF. The DNA of the CDR3 is TGTGCCAGCAGCTATCAGGGGGCTGAGGATACGCAGTATTTT. The rearrangement uses TRBV11-1 and TRBJ2-3; TRBD1 aligns across 8 bases. V was pared by 4 bases and J by 6 bases, with 6 bases of the junction left unmatched. The CDR3 has 14 residues. Germline V CDR1 and CDR2: SGHAT, FQDESV (reference sequence).

The V gene is TRBV6-5, the J gene TRBJ1-3, with 8 bases aligning to TRBD1. The CDR3 sequence is 16 residues long. Looked up from germline, CDR1 is MNHEY and CDR2 is SVGAGI. The ends lost 0 bases at V and 3 bases at J; junction bases unmatched: 4. CDR3 region: CASSYSRTGFGNTIYF. The CDR3 nucleotides are TGTGCCAGCAGTTACTCGAGGACAGGGTTTGGAAACACCATATATTTT.

This clone has just one count. The gene calls are TRBV6-6 and TRBJ1-5, with D possibly TRBD1 on 5 matching bases. The CDR3 is 14 amino acids. Deletions cut 10 bases from V and 4 bases from J, with 17 bases between. Germline CDR1 and CDR2: MNHNY and SVGAGI (reference sequence). CDR3 bases: TGTGCCACTGCGGTACTCGGGGGTAATCAGCCCCAGCATTTT. Residues: CATAVLGGNQPQHF.

CDR3 nucleotide sequence: TGTGCCAGCAGCTTGGGAGGGGGATGGGAGACTGAAGCTTTCTTT. It yields the protein CASSLGGGWETEAFF. The genes are TRBV5-4 and TRBJ1-1; tentative D call: TRBD1 (6 bases). The CDR3 runs 15 residues. The germline V gene encodes CDR1 SGHNT and CDR2 YYREEE (reference sequence). The V and J ends lost 0 bases and 5 bases respectively, with 14 bases between them. The whole variable domain, remainder taken from reference TRBV5-4 and TRBJ1-1, is ETGVTQSPTHLIKTRGQQVTLRCSSQSGHNTVSWYQQALGQGPQFIFQYYREEENGRGNFPPRFSGLQFPNYSSELNVNALELDDSALYLCASSLGGGWETEAFFGQGTRLTVV.

V and J are TRBV18 and TRBJ2-7; 11 nucleotides align to TRBD2. CDR1 is KGHSH, CDR2 LQKENI, per germline. J gave up 2 bases and V 6 bases, and 18 bases lay outside the gene matches. This CDR3 spans 19 amino acids. Written as DNA, the CDR3 is TGTGCCAGCTCTCTCCTCGCGGGGACTAGCGGCTCGTCTCCCTACGAGCAGTACTTC. It yields the protein CASSLLAGTSGSSPYEQYF.

V is TRBV7-2 and J is TRBJ1-2, with D maybe TRBD1 (6 bases). CDR1 and CDR2 from the germline V gene are SGHTA and FQGNSA. The V end was cut by 1 base, the J end by 5 bases, with 14 bases between. The CDR3 covers 15 residues. CDR3 DNA: TGTGCCAGCAGCTTAGGAAGAGGGGGGGGATATGGCTACACCTTC. This sequence encodes CASSLGRGGGYGYTF.

This chain connects TRBV7-8 to TRBJ1-4, with 9 bases lining up with TRBD1. V lost 5 bases to trimming and J lost 4 bases; unmatched junction nucleotides: 11. The CDR3 totals 17 residues. Germline-derived CDR1 and CDR2 are SGHVS and FQNEAQ. Here the CDR3 DNA reads TGTGCCAGCAGCCAAACCCGACAGGGGGGTCGTAATGAAAAACTGTTTTTT. It codes for CASSQTRQGGRNEKLFF.

This clone was observed a single time. This sequence joins TRBV11-2 and TRBJ1-1; tentatively, D is TRBD1 (5 bases). The germline gives CDR1 SGHAT, CDR2 FQNNGV. Between the trimmed V and J ends, which lost 6 bases and 8 bases, there was a span of 13 bases. The CDR3 has 12 residues. CDR3 region: CASSSAGPEAFF. CDR3 bases: TGTGCCAGCAGTTCGGCGGGGCCCGAAGCTTTCTTT. The whole variable domain, filled in from reference TRBV11-2 and TRBJ1-1, reads EAGVAQSPRYKIIEKRQSVAFWCNPISGHATLYWYQQILGQGPKLLIQFQNNGVVDDSQLPKDRFSAERLKGVDSTLKIQPAKLEDSAVYLCASSSAGPEAFFGQGTRLTVV.

The gene calls are TRBV5-1 and TRBJ1-5, with 7 bases matching TRBD1. The CDR3 spans 14 residues. With 4 bases clipped from V and 5 bases from J, the junction kept 6 bases outside the gene matches. Germline V gives CDR1 SGHRS, CDR2 YFSETQ. DNA for the CDR3: TGCGCCAGCAGCCCGACAGGGCCGGATCAGCCCCAGCATTTT. Residues: CASSPTGPDQPQHF.